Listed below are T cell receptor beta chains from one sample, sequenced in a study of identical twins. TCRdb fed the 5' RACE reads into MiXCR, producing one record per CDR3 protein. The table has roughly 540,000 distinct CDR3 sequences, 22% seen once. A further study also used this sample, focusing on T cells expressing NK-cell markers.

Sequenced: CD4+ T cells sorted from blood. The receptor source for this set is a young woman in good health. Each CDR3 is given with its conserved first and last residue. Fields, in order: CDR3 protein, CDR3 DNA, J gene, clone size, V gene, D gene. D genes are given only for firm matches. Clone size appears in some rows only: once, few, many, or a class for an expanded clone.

CDR3: CASSLQAGGSYNEQFF
DNA: TGCGCCAGCAGCTTGCAGGCAGGGGGCTCCTACAATGAGCAGTTCTTC
J: TRBJ2-1
size: .
V: TRBV5-1
D: TRBD1

CDR3: CASNYPPRADLNF
DNA: TGTGCCAGCAACTATCCCCCCCGGGCTGATTTGAACTTC
J: TRBJ2-7
size: .
V: TRBV7-2
D: .

CDR3: CASSLGIQGNEQFF
DNA: TGTGCCAGCAGCTTAGGCATTCAGGGTAATGAGCAGTTCTTC
J: TRBJ2-1
size: .
V: TRBV7-9
D: .

CDR3: CASSFGGADYEQYF
DNA: TGTGCCAGCAGCTTCGGGGGGGCGGACTACGAGCAGTACTTC
J: TRBJ2-7
size: .
V: TRBV7-2
D: TRBD2

CDR3: CASSAVTYGYTF
DNA: TGTGCCAGCAGCGCAGTTACCTATGGCTACACCTTC
J: TRBJ1-2
size: many
V: TRBV7-2
D: .

CDR3: CASRPTTGLNTEAFF
DNA: TGTGCCAGTAGACCAACGACAGGGTTGAACACTGAAGCTTTCTTT
J: TRBJ1-1
size: .
V: TRBV19
D: TRBD1

CDR3: CASSSGLAGVIDTQYF
DNA: TGTGCCAGCAGTTCCGGACTAGCCGGGGTTATAGATACGCAGTATTTT
J: TRBJ2-3
size: .
V: TRBV7-3
D: TRBD2

CDR3: CASATPYGYTF
DNA: TGTGCCAGCGCAACGCCTTATGGCTACACCTTC
J: TRBJ1-2
size: few
V: TRBV25-1
D: .

CDR3: CASSLLGSAGELFF
DNA: TGTGCCAGCAGCTTATTGGGCTCTGCCGGGGAGCTGTTTTTT
J: TRBJ2-2
size: .
V: TRBV7-2
D: .

CDR3: CASSPIGGVSSYEQYF
DNA: TGTGCCAGCAGCCCCATTGGAGGGGTGAGCTCCTACGAGCAGTACTTC
J: TRBJ2-7
size: .
V: TRBV3-1
D: .

CDR3: CASSDRDSQNEETQYF
DNA: TGTGCCAGCAGCGATAGGGACAGCCAAAACGAAGAGACCCAGTACTTC
J: TRBJ2-5
size: .
V: TRBV3-1
D: TRBD1

CDR3: CASSLTTSWNTEAFF
DNA: TGCGCCAGCAGCTTGACAACCTCTTGGAACACTGAAGCTTTCTTT
J: TRBJ1-1
size: many
V: TRBV5-1
D: .

CDR3: CASSLVSRGGYTF
DNA: TGTGCCAGCAGTTTAGTTAGCAGGGGTGGCTACACCTTC
J: TRBJ1-2
size: .
V: TRBV12-3/TRBV12-4
D: .

CDR3: CASSLQGKGGEQFF
DNA: TGTGCCAGCAGTCTTCAGGGGAAAGGGGGTGAGCAGTTCTTC
J: TRBJ2-1
size: many
V: TRBV12-3/TRBV12-4
D: .

CDR3: CAISESRAGVDYTF
DNA: TGTGCCATCAGTGAGTCTAGAGCAGGGGTTGACTACACCTTC
J: TRBJ1-2
size: .
V: TRBV10-3
D: .

CDR3: CSAVIGMPEAFF
DNA: TGCAGTGCCGTCATAGGGATGCCCGAAGCTTTCTTT
J: TRBJ1-1
size: .
V: TRBV20-1
D: .

CDR3: CSARDPTGGYDYGYTF
DNA: TGCAGTGCTAGAGATCCCACGGGGGGATATGACTATGGCTACACCTTC
J: TRBJ1-2
size: .
V: TRBV20-1
D: .

CDR3: CASSGGGASSTQYF
DNA: TGTGCCAGCAGTGGGGGGGGGGCAAGTTCGACCCAGTACTTC
J: TRBJ2-5
size: .
V: TRBV28
D: .

CDR3: CASSLFGNEQFF
DNA: TGCGCCAGCAGCTTGTTCGGTAATGAGCAGTTCTTC
J: TRBJ2-1
size: few
V: TRBV5-1
D: .

CDR3: CSARDLGGYNSPLHF
DNA: TGCAGTGCTAGAGATCTTGGCGGGTATAATTCACCCCTCCACTTT
J: TRBJ1-6
size: many
V: TRBV20-1
D: .

CDR3: CASSQVWTSVPDTQYF
DNA: TGCGCCAGCAGCCAAGTTTGGACTAGCGTACCAGATACGCAGTATTTT
J: TRBJ2-3
size: .
V: TRBV4-1
D: TRBD2

CDR3: CASSIITGQTGANVLTF
DNA: TGTGCCAGCAGTATAATAACAGGGCAAACTGGGGCCAACGTCCTGACTTTC
J: TRBJ2-6
size: once
V: TRBV27
D: .

CDR3: CASSQGHQANYGYTF
DNA: TGCGCCAGCAGCCAAGGGCACCAGGCTAACTATGGCTACACCTTC
J: TRBJ1-2
size: few
V: TRBV4-3
D: .

CDR3: CASSLRGSIYEQYF
DNA: TGTGCCAGCAGCTTACGTGGGAGTATCTACGAGCAGTACTTC
J: TRBJ2-7
size: .
V: TRBV11-2
D: .

CDR3: CSARERTGYGTQYF
DNA: TGCAGTGCTAGAGAAAGGACAGGGTACGGGACCCAGTACTTC
J: TRBJ2-5
size: .
V: TRBV20-1
D: TRBD1

CDR3: CASSFGQAYNSPLHF
DNA: TGTGCCAGCAGTTTCGGGCAGGCTTATAATTCACCCCTCCACTTT
J: TRBJ1-6
size: .
V: TRBV12-3/TRBV12-4
D: .

CDR3: CARENGFEAFF
DNA: TGTGCCAGGGAAAACGGGTTTGAAGCTTTCTTT
J: TRBJ1-1
size: few
V: TRBV6-4
D: .

CDR3: CASSMTTSGVSYEQYF
DNA: TGCGCCAGCAGCATGACCACTAGCGGGGTCTCCTACGAGCAGTACTTC
J: TRBJ2-7
size: .
V: TRBV5-1
D: TRBD2

CDR3: CASRVGVSYEQYF
DNA: TGTGCCAGCCGGGTGGGGGTCTCCTACGAGCAGTACTTC
J: TRBJ2-7
size: few
V: TRBV6-1
D: .

CDR3: CSASRSGANVLTF
DNA: TGCAGTGCCAGCAGGTCTGGGGCCAACGTCCTGACTTTC
J: TRBJ2-6
size: .
V: TRBV20-1
D: .

CDR3: CASSLNGNTIYF
DNA: TGTGCCAGCAGTCTTAATGGAAACACCATATATTTT
J: TRBJ1-3
size: .
V: TRBV12-3/TRBV12-4
D: .

CDR3: CASAVDGRAYEQYF
DNA: TGTGCCAGCGCCGTCGACGGAAGGGCCTACGAGCAGTACTTC
J: TRBJ2-7
size: few
V: TRBV9
D: .

CDR3: CASSYSRTRGRGEQFF
DNA: TGTGCCAGCAGTTACTCCCGGACTAGAGGGAGGGGTGAGCAGTTCTTC
J: TRBJ2-1
size: .
V: TRBV6-5
D: TRBD2

CDR3: CASSFAGFSYNEQFF
DNA: TGCGCCAGCAGCTTCGCGGGATTCTCCTACAATGAGCAGTTCTTC
J: TRBJ2-1
size: .
V: TRBV5-1
D: .

CDR3: CASSFRAASPDTQYF
DNA: TGTGCCAGCAGCTTCCGTGCTGCATCCCCAGATACGCAGTATTTT
J: TRBJ2-3
size: many
V: TRBV7-9
D: .

CDR3: CASSLLMRGGRYNEQFF
DNA: TGCGCCAGCAGCCTTTTAATGAGGGGGGGCCGATACAATGAGCAGTTCTTC
J: TRBJ2-1
size: .
V: TRBV5-1
D: .

CDR3: CASSSASDSGANVLTF
DNA: TGCGCCAGCAGCTCCGCTAGCGACTCTGGGGCCAACGTCCTGACTTTC
J: TRBJ2-6
size: few
V: TRBV5-1
D: .

CDR3: CASSLAFRGDTQYF
DNA: TGCGCCAGCAGCTTAGCCTTTAGAGGGGATACGCAGTATTTT
J: TRBJ2-3
size: .
V: TRBV5-1
D: .

CDR3: CASSVRRGAYNSPLHF
DNA: TGTGCCAGCAGCGTCCGCAGGGGTGCCTATAATTCACCCCTCCACTTT
J: TRBJ1-6
size: once
V: TRBV11-2
D: .

CDR3: CSASRGQFNEKLFF
DNA: TGCAGTGCTAGCCGCGGACAGTTTAATGAAAAACTGTTTTTT
J: TRBJ1-4
size: many
V: TRBV20-1
D: .

CDR3: CASSQGGPEAFF
DNA: TGTGCCAGCAGCCAAGGGGGCCCCGAAGCTTTCTTT
J: TRBJ1-1
size: few
V: TRBV16
D: .

CDR3: CSAGPGLGIF
DNA: TGCAGTGCAGGGCCGGGACTAGGGATCTTC
J: TRBJ2-1
size: few
V: TRBV20-1
D: TRBD2

CDR3: CASSLVANYGYTF
DNA: TGCGCCAGCAGCTTGGTGGCTAACTATGGCTACACCTTC
J: TRBJ1-2
size: few
V: TRBV5-1
D: .

CDR3: CKTANTEAFF
DNA: TGCAAGACAGCGAACACTGAAGCTTTCTTT
J: TRBJ1-1
size: .
V: TRBV20-1
D: .

CDR3: CASGLVRSDSGANVLTF
DNA: TGTGCTAGTGGTTTGGTACGCTCCGATTCCGGGGCCAACGTCCTGACTTTC
J: TRBJ2-6
size: .
V: TRBV12-5
D: .

CDR3: CASSLTSGGETQYF
DNA: TGTGCCAGCAGCTTGACTAGCGGGGGAGAGACCCAGTACTTC
J: TRBJ2-5
size: few
V: TRBV27
D: TRBD2

CDR3: CASSSTVSQETQYF
DNA: TGTGCCAGCAGCTCAACTGTCTCCCAAGAGACCCAGTACTTC
J: TRBJ2-5
size: .
V: TRBV7-7
D: .

CDR3: CASSPVGEGNTIYF
DNA: TGTGCCAGCAGCCCCGTTGGGGAAGGAAACACCATATATTTT
J: TRBJ1-3
size: .
V: TRBV12-3/TRBV12-4
D: .

CDR3: CASSATGGGNTIYF
DNA: TGTGCCAGCAGCGCCACAGGAGGAGGAAACACCATATATTTT
J: TRBJ1-3
size: many
V: TRBV25-1
D: .

CDR3: CSARDLVTETQYF
DNA: TGCAGTGCTAGAGATCTCGTCACGGAGACCCAGTACTTC
J: TRBJ2-5
size: .
V: TRBV20-1
D: .

CDR3: CASSFLPGGREETQYF
DNA: TGTGCCAGCAGTTTCCTCCCAGGGGGTCGAGAAGAGACCCAGTACTTC
J: TRBJ2-5
size: .
V: TRBV7-7
D: TRBD1